What follows are 31 T cell receptor beta chains derived from one specimen sequenced in a study of T cells in Graves' hyperthyroidism and ophthalmopathy. RNA transcripts provided the source from which TCR beta CDR3 regions were amplified. HTBI primers were employed in a first-round RT-PCR of the TCR CDR3. TCRdb called the multiplex PCR reads again in MiXCR, with one record for every CDR3 protein. The sample carries approximately 570,000 distinct CDR3 sequences, 15% to 20% recorded once. The material sequenced was blood. The receptors stem from a man aged 35-49 years with Graves' ophthalmopathy.

The chain links TRBV6-2 or TRBV6-3 to TRBJ1-1; no reliable D call. This CDR3 contains 14 residues. Germline V gene sequence: CDR1 MNHEY, CDR2 SVGEGT. Trimming removed 6 bases from V and 1 base from J, with 12 bases in between. CDR3 sequence (DNA): TGTGCCAGCAGAAAGCAGCCTGGGAACACTGAAGCTTTCTTT. It specifies CASRKQPGNTEAFF.

This clonotype has just a few counts. The CDR3 reads CASSSYVSNSPLHF. The CDR3 coding sequence is TGTGCCAGCAGTTCGTACGTTTCAAATTCACCCCTCCACTTT. This sequence joins TRBV27 and TRBJ1-6; D gene uncertain. The CDR3 is made up of 14 amino acids. From germline, CDR1 is MNHEY and CDR2 SMNVEV (reference sequence). Deletions cut 4 bases from V and 7 bases from J, with 11 bases between.

The chain is built from TRBV2 and TRBJ1-4; D remains ambiguous. The CDR3 consists of 14 residues. Deletions cut 3 bases from V and 7 bases from J, with 12 bases between. CDR1 SNHLY and CDR2 FYNNEI come from the germline V gene. The CDR3 nucleotides are TGTGCCAGCAGTGAGGAAGTGGGCGGTGAAAAACTGTTTTTT. This encodes CASSEEVGGEKLFF.

Ten or more counts support this clonotype. Written as DNA, the CDR3 is TGTGCCAGCAGCTTAGTGGACAGCTCCTACGAGCAGTACTTC. Amino acid sequence: CASSLVDSSYEQYF. The chain recombines TRBV7-2 with TRBJ2-7, with D tentatively TRBD1 (6 bases). CDR1 is SGHTA and CDR2 is FQGNSA in the germline V gene. CDR3 size: 14 residues. Trimming pared 1 base from V and 0 bases from J, leaving 7 bases between.

The V call is TRBV19, the J call TRBJ2-3, with 10 bases aligning to TRBD2. Per the germline V gene, CDR1 is LNHDA and CDR2 is SQIVND (reference sequence). The CDR3 runs to 16 residues. V was pared by 7 bases and J by 2 bases, with 9 bases of the junction left unmatched. CDR3 nucleotide sequence: TGTGCCAGTAAAACTAGCGGGGAAACCATCACAGATACGCAGTATTTT. It is translated as CASKTSGETITDTQYF.

A note on this clonotype: Compared with germline, one end of the junction differs, possibly owing to a read error. The chain is built from TRBV6-1 and TRBJ1-2, with D unclear. Germline V gene lookup returns CDR1 MNHNS and CDR2 SASEGT. The CDR3 is 14 residues long. CDR3 in amino acids: CASSEELGHYGYTF. CDR3 bases: TGTGCCAGCAGCGAAGAGCTCGGTCACTATGGCTACACCTTC.

Only a few counts were recorded for this clonotype. The V call is TRBV4-3, the J call TRBJ2-3; possibly TRBD1 or TRBD2 for D (5 bases each). With 4 bases removed from V and 3 bases from J, the gap between germline ends came to 20 bases. The germline V gene encodes CDR1 LGHNA and CDR2 YSLEER. The length of the CDR3 is 17 residues. CDR3 coding DNA: TGCGCCAGCAGCCCGAGGATGAGGGGTCGGATAACAGATACGCAGTATTTT. This gives the protein CASSPRMRGRITDTQYF.

This clonotype was recorded many times. The chain has TRBV6-1 and TRBJ2-7, with 11 bases identical to TRBD2. Losses at the gene ends were 7 bases for V and 4 bases for J; bases not matched to a gene: 12. The germline CDR1 and CDR2 sequences are MNHNS and SASEGT. The CDR3 covers 16 residues. The DNA for the CDR3 is TGTGCCAGCAAGGGACTAGCGGTCCTCTCGGGGTACGAGCAGTACTTC. Amino acids: CASKGLAVLSGYEQYF.

This chain uses TRBV15 with TRBJ2-7; D remains unclear. Germline assignment: CDR1 LNHNV and CDR2 YYDKDF (reference sequence). This CDR3 contains 15 residues. The germline V and J ends were trimmed by 0 bases and 3 bases, with 12 bases remaining between them. CDR3 protein: CATSRDSGEIYEQYF. The CDR3, as DNA: TGTGCCACCAGCAGAGATTCCGGCGAGATCTACGAGCAGTACTTC.

CDR3 protein: CASSLEYFYEQYF. The CDR3 region has the DNA TGCGCCAGCAGCTTGGAGTACTTCTACGAGCAGTACTTC. V usage is TRBV5-1 and J usage is TRBJ2-7, with unresolved D. Trimming took off 0 bases at V and 3 bases at J, with 7 bases between the two ends. This CDR3 has 13 residues. Germline CDR1 is SGHRS and CDR2 is YFSETQ.

The sample holds a few counts of this clonotype. V gene TRBV7-8 combines with J gene TRBJ2-5; D not certain. The CDR3 is 14 amino acids. Trimming took 1 base from V and 4 from J, leaving 10 bases between them. CDR1 and CDR2 (germline): SGHVS, FQNEAQ. DNA for the CDR3: TGTGCCAGCAGCTTAGTGCGTTGGGGAGAGACCCAGTACTTC. Translated: CASSLVRWGETQYF.

As DNA, the CDR3 is TGTGCCTGGAGTGAAGGCACCCTGGGCACTGAAGCTTTCTTT. Protein product: CAWSEGTLGTEAFF. This sequence joins TRBV30 and TRBJ1-1; D unclear. The V gene lost 1 base and the J gene lost 4 bases, with 13 bases spanning the gap. From germline, CDR1 is GTSNPN and CDR2 SVGIG (reference sequence). The CDR3 spans 14 residues.

The V call is TRBV5-1, the J call TRBJ1-4; TRBD1 might be the D (5 bases). The CDR3 loop spans 14 amino acids. Germline CDR1 reads SGHRS; CDR2 reads YFSETQ. Trimming stripped 1 base from V and 5 bases from J, with 9 bases between. The CDR3 nucleotides are TGCGCCAGCAGCTTGCGACAGATGAATGAAAAACTGTTTTTT. The encoded protein is CASSLRQMNEKLFF.

This clonotype was observed many times. The chain recombines TRBV11-2 with TRBJ2-7, with D possibly TRBD1 on 5 matching bases. Trimming took 1 base from V and 0 from J, leaving 10 bases between them. CDR1 SGHAT and CDR2 FQNNGV come from the germline V gene. The CDR3 sequence is 15 residues long. The CDR3 region has the DNA TGTGCCAGCAGCTTAGGTCATAGGGGCTCCTACGAGCAGTACTTC. Amino acids: CASSLGHRGSYEQYF.

This clonotype was recorded at least ten times. This sequence joins TRBV5-1 and TRBJ2-1, with TRBD1 as a possible D gene (6 bases). There are 15 residues in the CDR3. Germline V CDR1 and CDR2: SGHRS, YFSETQ. The V and J ends lost 3 bases and 7 bases respectively, with 17 bases between them. The CDR3 protein is CASSSRDRQGNEQFF. CDR3 sequence (DNA): TGCGCCAGCAGCTCCCGGGATCGCCAGGGGAATGAGCAGTTCTTC. Variable domain in full (rest from reference TRBV5-1 and TRBJ2-1): KAGVTQTPRYLIKTRGQQVTLSCSPISGHRSVSWYQQTPGQGLQFLFEYFSETQRNKGNFPGRFSGRQFSNSRSEMNVSTLELGDSALYLCASSSRDRQGNEQFFGPGTRLTVL.

The genes are TRBV19 and TRBJ2-3, with D perhaps TRBD1 (6 bases). Germline V gives CDR1 LNHDA, CDR2 SQIVND (reference sequence). This CDR3 has 13 amino acids. Between the trimmed V and J ends, which lost 11 bases and 2 bases, there was a span of 14 bases. The DNA of the CDR3 is TGTGCCGCCTGGGACACCTACACAGATACGCAGTATTTT. Its protein product is CAAWDTYTDTQYF.

This clonotype was seen a few times. The chain recombines TRBV20-1 with TRBJ2-1; TRBD2 might be the D (5 bases). Germline V gene sequence: CDR1 DFQATT, CDR2 SNEGSKA (reference sequence). V lost 0 bases to trimming and J lost 5 bases, with 17 bases between them. The CDR3 contains 16 residues. The CDR3 DNA reads TGCAGTGCTAGAGATCCCAGCCCCCTGCGGGACAATGAGCAGTTCTTC. Its protein is CSARDPSPLRDNEQFF.

Many counts were recorded for this clonotype. V usage is TRBV28 and J usage is TRBJ2-3; 8 bases match TRBD1. The V and J ends lost 6 bases and 0 bases, in that order; junction bases with no gene match: 8. Germline CDR1 MDHEN, CDR2 SYDVKM. The CDR3 extends over 16 amino acids. Here the CDR3 reads CASSPPQGASTDTQYF. For the CDR3, the DNA is TGTGCCAGCAGCCCCCCCCAGGGGGCTAGCACAGATACGCAGTATTTT.

This clonotype was seen at least ten times. The chain is built from TRBV7-2 and TRBJ2-7; possibly TRBD1 for D (6 bases). Trimming left V 5 bases short and J 4 bases short, with 15 bases between. CDR3 size: 14 residues. The V gene's germline CDR1 is SGHTA and CDR2 FQGNSA. The CDR3 DNA follows: TGTGCCAGCAGCCGAACAGGGTTTGGTTACGAGCAGTACTTC. Protein sequence: CASSRTGFGYEQYF.

The chain recombines TRBV5-1 with TRBJ2-3; weak D call: TRBD1 (6 bases). The CDR3 is made up of 15 amino acids. Germline CDR1 SGHRS, CDR2 YFSETQ. The ends were cut back, 0 bases at V and 2 bases at J, with 10 bases in the middle. The CDR3 reads CASSLGTAPTDTQYF. The CDR3 DNA sequence: TGCGCCAGCAGCTTGGGGACAGCCCCCACAGATACGCAGTATTTT.

This clonotype has a single count. The chain uses TRBV29-1 and TRBJ1-2; 7 positions match TRBD1. The CDR3 contains 14 residues. Looked up from germline, CDR1 is SQVTM and CDR2 is ANQGSEA. J gave up 4 bases and V 6 bases, and 11 bases lay outside the gene matches. CDR3 amino acids: CSVGTGTEVYGYTF. The CDR3 bases are TGCAGCGTAGGAACCGGGACAGAAGTCTATGGCTACACCTTC.

This sequence joins TRBV18 and TRBJ2-6; D ambiguous. The CDR3 extends over 15 amino acids. V was trimmed by 7 bases and J by 0 bases, leaving 10 bases between them. CDR1 and CDR2 (germline): KGHSH, LQKENI. CDR3 sequence: CASYPTNSGANVLTF. For the CDR3, the DNA is TGTGCCAGCTATCCGACGAACTCTGGGGCCAACGTCCTGACTTTC.

This clonotype was detected a few times. This chain uses TRBV19 with TRBJ2-1, with a possible D match to TRBD2 (5 bases). The CDR3 is made up of 16 amino acids. The V and J ends lost 3 bases and 8 bases respectively, with 20 bases between them. Per germline, CDR1 LNHDA and CDR2 SQIVND (reference sequence). In nucleotides, the CDR3 is TGTGCCAGTAGTATGGGGTTGCGGGCCAAAGGGTATGAGCAGTTCTTC. Translating it yields CASSMGLRAKGYEQFF.

This clonotype was counted between two and nine times. Here the CDR3 reads CASSEQAGVGEPQHF. DNA for the CDR3: TGTGCCAGCAGTGAACAGGCGGGAGTGGGAGAGCCCCAGCATTTT. The rearrangement uses TRBV6-1 and TRBJ1-5; D call uncertain. Germline lookup yields CDR1 MNHNS and CDR2 SASEGT. The CDR3 covers 15 residues. Trimming left V 2 bases short and J 8 bases short, with 16 bases between.

This chain connects TRBV2 to TRBJ1-2, with TRBD1 matching over 8 bases. J was trimmed by 4 bases and V by 10 bases; bases with no gene match: 8. CDR1 and CDR2 (germline): SNHLY, FYNNEI. The CDR3 sequence is 13 residues long. CDR3 residues: CANPLDRGYGYTF. For the CDR3, the DNA is TGTGCCAACCCCCTTGACAGGGGCTATGGCTACACCTTC.

J is TRBJ2-7 and V is TRBV4-3; 8 bases map to TRBD2. V was pared by 6 bases and J by 6 bases, with 13 bases of the junction left unmatched. The CDR3 is 15 amino acids. Germline V gene data show CDR1 as LGHNA and CDR2 as YSLEER. The CDR3 loop is CASSLNSGRSAEQYF. CDR3 DNA: TGCGCCAGCAGTTTAAACAGCGGGAGATCTGCCGAGCAGTACTTC.

V and J are TRBV5-1 and TRBJ1-4, with 9 positions matching TRBD1. Germline CDR1 SGHRS, CDR2 YFSETQ. The ends lost 3 bases at V and 7 bases at J; junction bases unmatched: 10. The CDR3 runs 16 residues. This chain's CDR3 is CASSSRTGTGPEKLFF. The CDR3 region has the DNA TGCGCCAGCAGCTCCCGGACCGGGACAGGGCCTGAAAAACTGTTTTTT.

This clonotype was seen repeatedly, ten times or more. The V gene is TRBV5-1, the J gene TRBJ2-3, with no clear D. The germline V and J ends were trimmed by 1 base and 2 bases, with 11 bases remaining between them. Germline V lookup: CDR1 SGHRS, CDR2 YFSETQ. The length of the CDR3 is 15 residues. The CDR3 reads CASSLWRDPTDTQYF. DNA for the CDR3: TGCGCCAGCAGCTTGTGGCGTGACCCCACAGATACGCAGTATTTT.

The chain has TRBV15 and TRBJ1-5; D uncertain. Germline values: CDR1 LNHNV, CDR2 YYDKDF (reference sequence). The V and J ends lost 0 bases and 7 bases respectively, with 13 bases between them. The CDR3 is 15 amino acids. CDR3 nucleotides: TGTGCCACCAGCAGAGAGCGGGGAACGGGACAGCCCCAGCATTTT. Its protein is CATSRERGTGQPQHF.

This chain links TRBV7-9 with TRBJ2-7; D is undetermined. Germline V gene data show CDR1 as SEHNR and CDR2 as FQNEAQ (reference sequence). Trimming shortened V by 6 bases and J by 1 base, and 13 bases separated the two germline ends. The length of the CDR3 is 14 residues. CDR3 sequence: CASRPTGDSYEQYF. The CDR3, as DNA: TGTGCCAGCAGGCCCACTGGGGATTCCTACGAGCAGTACTTC.

This chain links TRBV20-1 with TRBJ1-5, with TRBD1 matching over 7 bases. V shed 0 bases, J shed 6 bases, and the junction held 5 bases outside the gene matches. CDR1 is DFQATT and CDR2 is SNEGSKA in the germline V gene (reference sequence). This CDR3 region has 14 residues. The CDR3: CSARERQGFQPQHF. The CDR3 DNA is TGCAGTGCTAGAGAGCGACAGGGCTTTCAGCCCCAGCATTTT.